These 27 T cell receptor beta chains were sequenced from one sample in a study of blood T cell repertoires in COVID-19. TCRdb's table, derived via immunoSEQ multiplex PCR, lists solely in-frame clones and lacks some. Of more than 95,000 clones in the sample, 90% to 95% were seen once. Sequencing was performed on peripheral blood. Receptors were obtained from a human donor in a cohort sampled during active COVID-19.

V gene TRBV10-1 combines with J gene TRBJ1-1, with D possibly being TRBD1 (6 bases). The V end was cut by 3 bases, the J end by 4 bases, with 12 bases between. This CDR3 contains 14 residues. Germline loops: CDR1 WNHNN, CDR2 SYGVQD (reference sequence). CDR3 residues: CASSDGGWGTEAFF. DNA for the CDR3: TGCGCCAGCAGTGATGGGGGCTGGGGCACTGAAGCTTTCTTT.

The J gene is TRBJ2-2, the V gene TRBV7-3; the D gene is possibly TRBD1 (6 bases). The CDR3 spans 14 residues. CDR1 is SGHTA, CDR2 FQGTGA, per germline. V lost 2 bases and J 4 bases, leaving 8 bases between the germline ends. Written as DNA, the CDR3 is TGTGCCAGCAGCTTACAGGGGTCCACCGGGGAGCTGTTTTTT. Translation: CASSLQGSTGELFF.

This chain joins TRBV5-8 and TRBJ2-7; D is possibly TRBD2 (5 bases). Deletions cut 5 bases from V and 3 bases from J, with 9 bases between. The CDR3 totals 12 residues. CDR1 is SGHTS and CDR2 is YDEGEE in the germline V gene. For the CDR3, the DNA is TGTGCCAGCAGGAGAGGGATCTACGAGCAGTACTTC. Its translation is CASRRGIYEQYF.

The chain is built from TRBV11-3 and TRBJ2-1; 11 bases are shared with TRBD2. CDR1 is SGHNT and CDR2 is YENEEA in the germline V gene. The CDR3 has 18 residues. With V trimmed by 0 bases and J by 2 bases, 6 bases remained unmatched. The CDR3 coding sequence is TGTGCCAGCAGCTTAGAGGATAGCGGGAGGGTCCCCTACAATGAGCAGTTCTTC. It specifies CASSLEDSGRVPYNEQFF.

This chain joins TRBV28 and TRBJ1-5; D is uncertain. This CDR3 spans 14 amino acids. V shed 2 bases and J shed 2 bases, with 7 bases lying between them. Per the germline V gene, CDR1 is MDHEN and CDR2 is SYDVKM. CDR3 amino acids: CASSLQQGNQPQHF. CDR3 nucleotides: TGTGCCAGCAGTTTACAGCAGGGCAATCAGCCCCAGCATTTT. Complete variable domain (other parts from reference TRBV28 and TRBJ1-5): DVKVTQSSRYLVKRTGEKVFLECVQDMDHENMFWYRQDPGLGLRLIYFSYDVKMKEKGDIPEGYSVSREKKERFSLILESASTNQTSMYLCASSLQQGNQPQHFGDGTRLSIL.

CDR3 loop: CASSVDEWWDREHTEAFF. Here the CDR3 DNA reads TGTGCCAGCAGCGTAGACGAGTGGTGGGACAGGGAACACACTGAAGCTTTCTTT. The J gene is TRBJ1-1, the V gene TRBV9; 9 positions agree with TRBD1. Germline values: CDR1 SGDLS, CDR2 YYNGEE. CDR3 length: 18 amino acids. V shed 0 bases, J shed 3 bases, and the junction held 12 bases outside the gene matches.

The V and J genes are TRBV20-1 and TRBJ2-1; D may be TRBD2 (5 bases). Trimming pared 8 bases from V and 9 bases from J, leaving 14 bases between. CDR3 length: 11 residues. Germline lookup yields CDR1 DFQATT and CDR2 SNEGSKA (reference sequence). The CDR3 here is CSHKSGVEQFF. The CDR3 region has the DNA TGCAGTCACAAATCCGGGGTTGAGCAGTTCTTC.

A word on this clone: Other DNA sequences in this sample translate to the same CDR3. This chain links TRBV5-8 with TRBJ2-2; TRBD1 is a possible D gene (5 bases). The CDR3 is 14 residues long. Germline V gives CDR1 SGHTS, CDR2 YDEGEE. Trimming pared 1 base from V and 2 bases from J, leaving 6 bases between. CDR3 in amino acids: CASSLQGNTGELFF. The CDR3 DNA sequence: TGTGCCAGCAGCTTGCAGGGTAACACCGGGGAGCTGTTTTTT.

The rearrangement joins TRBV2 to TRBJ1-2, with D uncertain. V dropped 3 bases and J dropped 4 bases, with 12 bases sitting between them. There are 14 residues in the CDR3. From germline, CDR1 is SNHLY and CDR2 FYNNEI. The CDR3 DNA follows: TGTGCCAGCAGTGACTCGGAGGTGGGCTATGGCTACACCTTC. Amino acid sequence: CASSDSEVGYGYTF.

DNA for the CDR3: TGCAGTGCTGGGCCAGGGATCGAGCAGTACTTC. This sequence encodes CSAGPGIEQYF. The rearrangement joins TRBV20-1 to TRBJ2-7; D possibly corresponds to TRBD1 (5 bases). The CDR3 runs 11 residues. CDR1 is DFQATT and CDR2 is SNEGSKA in the germline V gene (reference sequence). Trimming pared 5 bases from V and 6 bases from J, leaving 11 bases between.

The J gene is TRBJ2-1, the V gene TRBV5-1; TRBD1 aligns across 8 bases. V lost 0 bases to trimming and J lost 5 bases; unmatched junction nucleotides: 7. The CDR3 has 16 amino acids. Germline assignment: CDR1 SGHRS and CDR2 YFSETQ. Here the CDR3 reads CASSLASTGEDNEQFF. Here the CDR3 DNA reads TGCGCCAGCAGCTTGGCCTCGACAGGGGAAGACAATGAGCAGTTCTTC.

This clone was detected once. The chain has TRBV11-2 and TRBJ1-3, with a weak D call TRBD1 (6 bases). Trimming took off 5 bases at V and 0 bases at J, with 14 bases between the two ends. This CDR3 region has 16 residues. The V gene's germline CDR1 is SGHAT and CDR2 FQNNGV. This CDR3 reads CASSRGWSGSGNTIYF. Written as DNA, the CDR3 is TGTGCCAGCAGCAGGGGGTGGTCTGGCTCTGGAAACACCATATATTTT.

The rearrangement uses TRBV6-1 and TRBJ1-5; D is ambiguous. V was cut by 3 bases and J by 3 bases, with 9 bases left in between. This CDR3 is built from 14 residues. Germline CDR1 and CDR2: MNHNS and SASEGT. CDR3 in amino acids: CASSDRAPNQPQHF. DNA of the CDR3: TGTGCCAGCAGTGATAGAGCTCCCAATCAGCCCCAGCATTTT.

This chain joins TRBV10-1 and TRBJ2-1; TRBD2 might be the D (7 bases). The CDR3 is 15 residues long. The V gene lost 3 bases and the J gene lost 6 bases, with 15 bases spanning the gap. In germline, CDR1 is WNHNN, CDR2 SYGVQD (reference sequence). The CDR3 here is CASSEGGEGVNEQFF. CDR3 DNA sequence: TGCGCCAGCAGTGAAGGGGGGGAGGGCGTCAATGAGCAGTTCTTC.

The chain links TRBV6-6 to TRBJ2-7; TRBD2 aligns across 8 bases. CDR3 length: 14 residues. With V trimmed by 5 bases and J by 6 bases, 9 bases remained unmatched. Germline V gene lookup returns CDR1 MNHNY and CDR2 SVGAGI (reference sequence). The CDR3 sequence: CASSAGLGVGEQYF. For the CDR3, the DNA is TGTGCCAGCAGTGCGGGACTAGGGGTGGGCGAGCAGTACTTC.

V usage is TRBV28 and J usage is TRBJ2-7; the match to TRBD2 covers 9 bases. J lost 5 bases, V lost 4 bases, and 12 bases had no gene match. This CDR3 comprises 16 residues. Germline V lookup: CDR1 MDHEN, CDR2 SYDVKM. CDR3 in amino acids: CASSSAISGSRDEQYF. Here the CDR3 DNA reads TGTGCCAGCAGTTCCGCGATTAGCGGGAGTCGGGACGAGCAGTACTTC. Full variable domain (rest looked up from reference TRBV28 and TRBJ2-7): DVKVTQSSRYLVKRTGEKVFLECVQDMDHENMFWYRQDPGLGLRLIYFSYDVKMKEKGDIPEGYSVSREKKERFSLILESASTNQTSMYLCASSSAISGSRDEQYFGPGTRLTVT.

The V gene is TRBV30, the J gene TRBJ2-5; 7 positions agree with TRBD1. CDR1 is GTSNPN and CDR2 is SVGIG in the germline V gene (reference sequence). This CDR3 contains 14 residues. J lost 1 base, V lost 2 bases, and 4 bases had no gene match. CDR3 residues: CAWSSGTVQETQYF. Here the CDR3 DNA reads TGTGCCTGGAGTAGTGGGACAGTCCAAGAGACCCAGTACTTC.

CDR3 bases: TGTGCCAGCAGCCATCTCGGAGCGGGAAGCACAGATACGCAGTATTTT. Translated, it gives CASSHLGAGSTDTQYF. This chain connects TRBV4-2 to TRBJ2-3; 7 bases align to TRBD2. CDR3 length: 16 residues. Germline lookup yields CDR1 LGHNA and CDR2 YNFKEQ. J was trimmed by 0 bases and V by 3 bases; bases with no gene match: 6.

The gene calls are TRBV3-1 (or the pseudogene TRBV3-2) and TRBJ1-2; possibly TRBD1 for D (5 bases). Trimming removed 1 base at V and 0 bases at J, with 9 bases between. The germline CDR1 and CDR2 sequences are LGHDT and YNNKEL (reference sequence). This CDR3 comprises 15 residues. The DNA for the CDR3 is TGTGCCAGCAGCCAAGGGACATCAGCTAACTATGGCTACACCTTC. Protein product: CASSQGTSANYGYTF.

CDR3 nucleotide sequence: TGTGCCAGCAGTTTATTGGGGGGACTAGCGGGGGACCTGTTCTTC. It yields the protein CASSLLGGLAGDLFF. The V call is TRBV27, the J call TRBJ2-1, with 14 bases aligning to TRBD2. CDR1 is MNHEY, CDR2 SMNVEV, per germline (reference sequence). The CDR3 length is 15 residues. With V trimmed by 1 base and J by 15 bases, 8 bases remained unmatched.

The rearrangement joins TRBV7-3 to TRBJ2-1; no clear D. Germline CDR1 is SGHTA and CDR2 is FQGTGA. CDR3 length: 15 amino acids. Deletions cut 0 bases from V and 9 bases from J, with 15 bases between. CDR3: CASSLTGRYPGEQFF. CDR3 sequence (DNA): TGTGCCAGCAGCTTAACGGGCCGGTACCCCGGTGAGCAGTTCTTC.

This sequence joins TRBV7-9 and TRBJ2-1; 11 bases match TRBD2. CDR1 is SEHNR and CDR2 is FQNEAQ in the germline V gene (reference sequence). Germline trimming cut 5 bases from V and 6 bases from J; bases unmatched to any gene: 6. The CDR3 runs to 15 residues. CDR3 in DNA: TGTGCCAGCAGCCCACTAGCGGGAGTAGTCAATGAGCAGTTCTTC. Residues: CASSPLAGVVNEQFF.

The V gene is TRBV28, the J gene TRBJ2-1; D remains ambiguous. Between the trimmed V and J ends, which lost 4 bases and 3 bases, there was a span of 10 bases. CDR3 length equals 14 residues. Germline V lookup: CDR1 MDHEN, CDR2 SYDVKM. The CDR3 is CASSSKTSYNEQFF. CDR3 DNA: TGTGCCAGCAGTTCAAAAACGAGCTACAATGAGCAGTTCTTC.

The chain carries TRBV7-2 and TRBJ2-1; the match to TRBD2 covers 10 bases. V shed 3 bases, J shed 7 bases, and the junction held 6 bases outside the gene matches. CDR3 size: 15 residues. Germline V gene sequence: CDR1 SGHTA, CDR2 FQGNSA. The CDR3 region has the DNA TGTGCCAGCAGCTTCGTAGCGGGAGGTGGGAATGAGCAGTTCTTC. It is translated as CASSFVAGGGNEQFF. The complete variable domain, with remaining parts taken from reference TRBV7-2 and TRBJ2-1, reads GAGVSQSPSNKVTEKGKDVELRCDPISGHTALYWYRQSLGQGLEFLIYFQGNSAPDKSGLPSDRFSAERTGGSVSTLTIQRTQQEDSAVYLCASSFVAGGGNEQFFGPGTRLTVL.

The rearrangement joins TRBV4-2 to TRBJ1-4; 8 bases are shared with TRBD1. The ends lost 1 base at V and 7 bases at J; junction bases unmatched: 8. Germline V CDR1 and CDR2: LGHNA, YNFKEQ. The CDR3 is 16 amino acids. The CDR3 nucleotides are TGTGCCAGCAGCCAAGCGAGGACAGGGTTTAGTGAAAAACTGTTTTTT. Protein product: CASSQARTGFSEKLFF.

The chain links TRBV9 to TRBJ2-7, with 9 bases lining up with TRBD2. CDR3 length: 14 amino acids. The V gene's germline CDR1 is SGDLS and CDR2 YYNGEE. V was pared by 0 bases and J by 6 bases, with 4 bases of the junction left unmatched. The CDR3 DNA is TGTGCCAGCAGCGTAGGTAATAGCGGGAGCGAGCAGTACTTC. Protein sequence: CASSVGNSGSEQYF.

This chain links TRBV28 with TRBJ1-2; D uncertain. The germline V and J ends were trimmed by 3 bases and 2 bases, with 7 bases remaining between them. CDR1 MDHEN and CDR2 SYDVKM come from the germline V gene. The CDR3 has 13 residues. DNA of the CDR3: TGTGCCAGCAGTTTGTTACTAAACTATGGCTACACCTTC. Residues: CASSLLLNYGYTF.